This T cell receptor (beta chain) was documented in a study of blood T cell repertoires in COVID-19. Cohort assignment relied on participant-reported clinical history. The germline gives CDR1 SGDLS, CDR2 YYNGEE. The V segment lost 0 bases and the J segment 5 bases; nucleotides outside the gene matches: 4. The CDR3 extends over 14 amino acids. Comments on this clone: Other DNA variants within this sample encode the same CDR3.

Only in-frame clones appear in the TCRdb table, and some are missing; sequencing was by immunoSEQ multiplex PCR. Of some 320,000 clones listed, 85% were seen once; the top ten hold 1.9%. The TCR originated in a woman in her thirties who had been exposed to COVID-19. The sample was PBMCs or T cells enriched from blood (not recorded which). V usage is TRBV9 and J usage is TRBJ2-5; 7 bases are a match to TRBD1. In DNA form, the CDR3 reads TGTGCCAGCAGCGTAGGAAGGGGGCGGGAGACCCAGTACTTC. Translating gives CASSVGRGRETQYF.